Listed here are 25 T cell receptor beta chains from one sample, sequenced in a study of blood T cell repertoires in COVID-19. Sequencing used immunoSEQ multiplex PCR; TCRdb keeps in-frame clones, though not all of them. The data hold 240,000 or so clones, with around three quarters observed a single time. Sequenced material: peripheral blood. These receptors all stem from a woman aged 80 or older with acute or convalescent COVID-19.

The rearrangement joins TRBV7-2 to TRBJ2-3; the D gene is possibly TRBD2 (5 bases). V lost 1 base to trimming and J lost 3 bases, with 8 bases between them. Germline V CDR1 and CDR2: SGHTA, FQGNSA. This CDR3 has 14 amino acids. The CDR3 protein is CASSLGLATDTQYF. The DNA of the CDR3 is TGTGCCAGCAGCTTAGGGCTAGCAACAGATACGCAGTATTTT.

A few counts support this clone. The V gene is TRBV24-1, the J gene TRBJ2-5; the D gene is possibly TRBD2 (6 bases). Germline CDR1 is KGHDR and CDR2 is SFDVKD. The V gene lost 3 bases and the J gene lost 4 bases, with 11 bases spanning the gap. This CDR3 spans 14 amino acids. CDR3 amino acids: CATSDPSEGETQYF. CDR3 coding DNA: TGTGCCACCAGTGATCCCTCGGAGGGAGAGACCCAGTACTTC.

This chain connects TRBV25-1 to TRBJ1-4; D perhaps matches TRBD1 (5 bases). The CDR3 covers 15 residues. Trimming removed 1 base at V and 2 bases at J, with 8 bases between. The germline V gene has CDR1 MGHDK and CDR2 SYGVNS. CDR3 sequence reads: CASSEWGVTNEKLFF. The CDR3, as DNA: TGTGCCAGCAGTGAATGGGGGGTCACTAATGAAAAACTGTTTTTT.

The CDR3 bases are TGTGCCAGCTCACAAACGGCAGGCCAAAAGGATGGCTACACCTTC. It codes for CASSQTAGQKDGYTF. The chain joins TRBV18 to TRBJ1-2; no reliable D call. CDR3 length: 15 amino acids. With 4 bases removed from V and 6 bases from J, the gap between germline ends came to 18 bases. Germline CDR1 and CDR2: KGHSH and LQKENI.

This chain joins TRBV19 and TRBJ1-6, with 7 bases fitting TRBD1. V shed 5 bases, J shed 10 bases, and the junction held 2 bases outside the gene matches. CDR1 and CDR2 (germline): LNHDA, SQIVND (reference sequence). The CDR3 runs to 12 residues. The CDR3 is CASSVRGSPLHF. CDR3 sequence (DNA): TGTGCCAGTAGTGTCAGGGGGTCACCCCTCCACTTT.

The V call is TRBV12-3 or TRBV12-4, the J call TRBJ1-2; the D is unclear. Deletions cut 3 bases from V and 4 bases from J, with 9 bases between. The CDR3 totals 13 residues. The CDR3 loop is CASSFPGFYGYTF. As DNA, the CDR3 is TGTGCCAGCAGTTTCCCCGGGTTCTATGGCTACACCTTC.

There are a few counts of this clone. V and J are TRBV24-1 and TRBJ2-7; no clear D gene. The V end lost 4 bases, the J end lost 10 bases, and 13 bases lay between the germline ends. Germline loops: CDR1 KGHDR, CDR2 SFDVKD. CDR3 size: 12 residues. CDR3 residues: CATSDRNGRQYF. Written as DNA, the CDR3 is TGTGCCACCAGTGACCGAAATGGGCGTCAGTACTTC.

The chain is built from TRBV5-1 and TRBJ2-1; 8 positions agree with TRBD2. The CDR3 totals 17 residues. The V gene's germline CDR1 is SGHRS and CDR2 YFSETQ. Trimming took 2 bases from V and 0 from J; bases not matched to a gene: 7. The CDR3 sequence is CASSLLAVDDSYNEQFF. The DNA of the CDR3 is TGCGCCAGCAGCTTACTAGCGGTTGATGACTCCTACAATGAGCAGTTCTTC.

The chain couples TRBV12-3 or TRBV12-4 to TRBJ2-7; D gene unclear. V was clipped by 4 bases and J by 2 bases, with 9 bases between them. The CDR3 totals 13 residues. The CDR3 DNA reads as TGTGCCAGCAGTTCGCACGGAGCCTACGAGCAGTACTTC. Its protein product is CASSSHGAYEQYF.

The count of this clone is one. The chain combines TRBV2 with TRBJ2-7, with D maybe TRBD1 (6 bases). The CDR3 has 12 residues. V was trimmed by 6 bases and J by 2 bases, leaving 8 bases between them. Germline V gene data show CDR1 as SNHLY and CDR2 as FYNNEI. CDR3: CASRGDTYEQYF. In nucleotides, the CDR3 is TGTGCCAGCAGGGGGGACACCTACGAGCAGTACTTC.

The chain's CDR3 is CASISQGSTEAFF. The CDR3 DNA reads as TGTGCCAGTATTTCACAGGGTTCCACTGAAGCTTTCTTT. The chain links TRBV19 to TRBJ1-1, with D possibly TRBD1 on 6 matching bases. The ends were cut back, 7 bases at V and 4 bases at J, with 13 bases in the middle. The V gene's germline CDR1 is LNHDA and CDR2 SQIVND (reference sequence). The CDR3 totals 13 residues.

The rearrangement links TRBV5-4 to TRBJ2-7, with 14 bases lining up with TRBD2. Germline CDR1 and CDR2: SGHNT and YYREEE (reference sequence). The CDR3 contains 16 residues. V shed 3 bases, J shed 7 bases, and the junction held 9 bases outside the gene matches. CDR3 in amino acids: CASSSGTSGSSWEQYF. The DNA for the CDR3 is TGTGCCAGCAGCTCGGGGACTAGCGGGAGTTCGTGGGAGCAGTACTTC.

V is TRBV21-1 and J is TRBJ2-5; TRBD2 is the table's D call, not checked against the DNA. TRBV21-1 is annotated as a pseudogene. This CDR3 region has 14 residues. CDR3 amino acids: CASGSGWRKETQYF. For the CDR3, the DNA is TGTGCCAGCGGCAGCGGGTGGAGAAAAGAGACCCAGTACTTC.

The V and J genes are TRBV6-5 and TRBJ2-7; TRBD1 agrees at 7 bases. CDR1 is MNHEY and CDR2 is SVGAGI in the germline V gene. This CDR3 is 15 amino acids long. The ends lost 4 bases at V and 2 bases at J; junction bases unmatched: 8. The CDR3 sequence is CASSSQGQRAYEQYF. The CDR3 DNA reads as TGTGCCAGCAGTTCACAGGGACAGAGAGCCTACGAGCAGTACTTC.

This chain connects TRBV7-9 to TRBJ2-3, with D perhaps matching TRBD1 (5 bases). CDR1 is SEHNR and CDR2 is FQNEAQ in the germline V gene (reference sequence). The V and J ends lost 4 bases and 2 bases respectively, with 13 bases between them. CDR3 length: 15 residues. Here the CDR3 reads CASSSLKGFTDTQYF. CDR3 in DNA: TGTGCCAGCAGCTCCCTCAAGGGGTTCACAGATACGCAGTATTTT.

This clone was observed many times. J is TRBJ1-2 and V is TRBV5-1; D call uncertain. Trimming stripped 0 bases from V and 3 bases from J, with 18 bases between. The CDR3 has 17 residues. Looked up from germline, CDR1 is SGHRS and CDR2 is YFSETQ. The CDR3 DNA reads TGCGCCAGCAGCTTGGTTGGAGGGAGCGGTAATGACTATGGCTACACCTTC. Translation: CASSLVGGSGNDYGYTF. The full variable domain, rest sourced from reference TRBV5-1 and TRBJ1-2, is KAGVTQTPRYLIKTRGQQVTLSCSPISGHRSVSWYQQTPGQGLQFLFEYFSETQRNKGNFPGRFSGRQFSNSRSEMNVSTLELGDSALYLCASSLVGGSGNDYGYTFGSGTRLTVV.

The chain links TRBV7-2 to TRBJ1-2; D possibly corresponds to TRBD1 (6 bases). The V and J ends lost 4 bases and 4 bases respectively, with 16 bases between them. CDR1 and CDR2 (germline): SGHTA, FQGNSA. This CDR3 spans 15 amino acids. CDR3 amino acids: CASSSARGASYGYTF. The CDR3 DNA is TGTGCCAGCAGCTCCGCCCGGGGGGCAAGCTATGGCTACACCTTC.

The genes are TRBV10-1 and TRBJ2-3, with unresolved D. Trimming shortened V by 0 bases and J by 2 bases, and 9 bases separated the two germline ends. CDR1 is WNHNN, CDR2 SYGVQD, per germline (reference sequence). The CDR3 covers 15 residues. The CDR3 here is CASSESPRNTDTQYF. The DNA for the CDR3 is TGCGCCAGCAGTGAGTCGCCCAGAAACACAGATACGCAGTATTTT.

This clone has a single count. The V call is TRBV28, the J call TRBJ2-5; possible D gene TRBD2, 7 bases. Trimming stripped 3 bases from V and 1 base from J, with 9 bases between. The CDR3 is 14 amino acids. The V gene's germline CDR1 is MDHEN and CDR2 SYDVKM. For the CDR3, the DNA is TGTGCCAGCAGTTTTGGGGGGGCCCAAGAGACCCAGTACTTC. Translation: CASSFGGAQETQYF.

The chain carries TRBV7-2 and TRBJ1-6, with TRBD1 matching over 7 bases. The V and J ends lost 5 bases and 14 bases, in that order; junction bases with no gene match: 9. The CDR3 is 13 amino acids. The germline V gene has CDR1 SGHTA and CDR2 FQGNSA. The CDR3 nucleotides read TGTGCCAGCAGCCCGTACAGGGGCAAGGCCCTCCACTTT. The encoded protein is CASSPYRGKALHF.

J is TRBJ1-5 and V is TRBV19; 8 nucleotides align to TRBD1. Per the germline V gene, CDR1 is LNHDA and CDR2 is SQIVND (reference sequence). The CDR3 runs to 17 residues. With 8 bases clipped from V and 6 bases from J, the junction kept 18 bases outside the gene matches. The CDR3 region is CASSLKGQGAFPQPQHF. The CDR3, as DNA: TGTGCCAGTTCTCTTAAGGGGCAGGGGGCTTTCCCTCAGCCCCAGCATTTT.

The V gene is TRBV11-2, the J gene TRBJ2-7, with 8 bases that match TRBD1. CDR1 is SGHAT, CDR2 FQNNGV, per germline. There are 14 residues in the CDR3. The ends lost 4 bases at V and 2 bases at J; junction bases unmatched: 4. The CDR3 spells CASSSGTGPYEQYF. CDR3 DNA: TGTGCCAGCAGCTCAGGGACAGGACCCTACGAGCAGTACTTC.

In this sample, this clone turned up once. V usage is TRBV18 and J usage is TRBJ2-1; 7 bases are a match to TRBD2. The CDR3 is 12 amino acids. Germline assignment: CDR1 KGHSH and CDR2 LQKENI. With V trimmed by 4 bases and J by 10 bases, 4 bases remained unmatched. The CDR3 sequence: CASSRGGPEQFF. The CDR3 DNA is TGTGCCAGCTCACGGGGGGGACCCGAGCAGTTCTTC.

A few counts support this clone. The J gene is TRBJ1-3, the V gene TRBV7-2, with D perhaps TRBD1 (5 bases). The CDR3 has 16 residues. Looked up from germline, CDR1 is SGHTA and CDR2 is FQGNSA. V lost 0 bases and J lost 4, with 13 bases in between. The CDR3 is CASSLAGGIRGNTIYF. The CDR3 coding sequence is TGTGCCAGCAGCTTAGCGGGGGGAATACGAGGAAACACCATATATTTT. Supplemented by reference TRBV7-2 and TRBJ1-3, the full variable domain reads GAGVSQSPSNKVTEKGKDVELRCDPISGHTALYWYRQSLGQGLEFLIYFQGNSAPDKSGLPSDRFSAERTGGSVSTLTIQRTQQEDSAVYLCASSLAGGIRGNTIYFGEGSWLTVV.

In DNA, the CDR3 is TGTGCCAGCAGCTTGAGTCGGGAGGGCGGTGAGCAGTTCTTC. Translated: CASSLSREGGEQFF. The chain joins TRBV5-5 to TRBJ2-1; 8 bases are a match to TRBD2. V gave up 1 base and J gave up 9 bases; unmatched junction bases: 6. The CDR3 is 14 residues long. From germline, CDR1 is SGHKS and CDR2 YYEKEE (reference sequence).